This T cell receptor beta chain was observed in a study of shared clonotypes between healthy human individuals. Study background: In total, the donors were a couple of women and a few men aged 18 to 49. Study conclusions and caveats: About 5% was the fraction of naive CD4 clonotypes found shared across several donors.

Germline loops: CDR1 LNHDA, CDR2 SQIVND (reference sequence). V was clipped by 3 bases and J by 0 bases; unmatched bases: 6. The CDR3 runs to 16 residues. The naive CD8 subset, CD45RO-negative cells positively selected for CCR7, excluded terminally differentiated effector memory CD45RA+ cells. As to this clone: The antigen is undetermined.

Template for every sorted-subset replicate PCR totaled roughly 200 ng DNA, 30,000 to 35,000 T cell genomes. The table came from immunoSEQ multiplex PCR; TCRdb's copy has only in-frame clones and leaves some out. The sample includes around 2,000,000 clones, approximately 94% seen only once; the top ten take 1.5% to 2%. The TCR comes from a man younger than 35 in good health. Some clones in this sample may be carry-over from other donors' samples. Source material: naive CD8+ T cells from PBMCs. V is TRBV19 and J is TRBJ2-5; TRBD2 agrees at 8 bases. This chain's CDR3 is CASSISGGRYQETQYF. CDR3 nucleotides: TGTGCCAGTAGTATTAGCGGCGGGAGGTACCAAGAGACCCAGTACTTC.